This T cell receptor beta chain was documented in a study of T cell repertoires in cytomegalovirus infection. Study-wide background: Alongside well-studied HLA-B-restricted CMV epitopes, recently identified HLA-C-restricted CMV epitopes were also used. Matching HLA type, along with CMV infection, was indicated by public TCR beta signatures.

In regard to this clonotype: What it binds is unknown.

Germline V gene sequence: CDR1 LNHDA, CDR2 SQIVND (reference sequence). CDR3 length equals 14 residues. The germline V and J ends were trimmed by 3 bases and 5 bases, with 13 bases remaining between them. TCRdb called the reads again in MiXCR, with one record for every CDR3 protein. The data show about 770,000 distinct CDR3 sequences, roughly 28% seen once. The gene calls are TRBV19 and TRBJ1-1; D uncertain. This TCR was recovered from a human donor in good health (CMV status not recorded). Some clones in this sample may be carry-over from other donors' samples. Here the sequenced sample was cultured CD8+ T cells from PBMCs, taken from culture after CMV antigen stimulation. The DNA for the CDR3 is TGTGCCAGTAGTATCCCTCCGTTGGGAACTGAAGCTTTCTTT. Translation: CASSIPPLGTEAFF.